This entry features one T cell receptor (beta chain) sequence. CD4+ cells of the naive, central memory, regulatory and stem cell-like memory types were sorted via CD45RO/CCR7/CD25/CD127/CD95/CD27. This entry belongs to a study of beta chain features in type 1 diabetes. Investigators reverse transcribed all isolated RNA, so they sequenced expressed TCRB transcripts. Libraries were prepared by immunoSEQ multiplex PCR; TCRdb keeps only in-frame clonotypes and omits some of them. The sample holds 200,000 to 250,000 clones, over 7.5% seen once. This CDR3 has 14 amino acids. Germline V gives CDR1 MGHDK, CDR2 SYGVNS. Trimming cost V 6 bases and J 2 bases, with 14 bases left between them.

The chain employs TRBV25-1 and TRBJ2-7; the D gene is possibly TRBD2 (6 bases). The specimen sequenced was naive CD4+ T cells from blood. This receptor was taken from a woman younger than 35 in good health. The CDR3 nucleotides read TGTGCCAGCAGCCCCCGGGCGGGGACCTACGAGCAGTACTTC. Its translation: CASSPRAGTYEQYF.